This note documents a single TCR beta chain sequence. Which antigen it targets is not known. No qualities accompany the bases; no much larger clone lies one base away. CDR1 and CDR2, looked up from the germline V gene, are SGDLS and YYNGEE. The CDR3 starts with the cysteine, ends with the phenylalanine, and has 15 residues. Here the CDR3 DNA is all that survives: 45 bases in frame from base 1. The junction carries 19 bases between V and J, which are trimmed by 4 bases and 5 bases respectively. The protocol used for the library was the immunoSEQ multiplex PCR assay. The multiplex PCR relied on a mix of 60 forward primers for TCR Vbeta segments and 13 reverse primers for TCR Jbeta segments. The CDR3 region of rearranged TCR beta genes was amplified from genomic DNA by a multiplex PCR assay. The amplified TCR beta libraries were sequenced on the Illumina HiSeq System as 87-base-pair reads. As for how the authors treated the data: A later analysis tallied tens of millions of unique TCR beta chains across the roughly 610 repertoires, and around 12 million of those chains were shared by two or more donors. To remove PCR and sequencing errors, raw reads were error-corrected and collapsed into unique sequences using a nearest-neighbor algorithm that merged closely related sequences. V, D and J gene segments were assigned by aligning CDR3 sequences to IMGT reference sequences. For a sequence to be retained, a match of at least six nucleotides to both a V gene segment and a J gene segment was required. Rearrangements were called productive when the CDR3 lacked stop codons and stayed in frame with V and J; all others were non-productive. Following IMGT convention, CDR3 was defined as the stretch from the second conserved V-encoded cysteine to the conserved J-encoded phenylalanine. Sequences without an unambiguous match to a single V gene segment were excluded from the earlier analysis of several hundred of the donors. In an earlier analysis of about 590 of the donors, a V segment was called functional when productive rearrangements were above 56.7%, and segregating when the standard deviation between donors exceeded 5%. A statistical classification framework was built to diagnose cytomegalovirus status from the catalog of TCR beta chain sequences. In a later analysis, TCR nucleotide sequences were compared against IMGT/GENE-DB human TR gene sequences so that V and J genes could be assigned. The TCRdist pipeline was used in a later analysis to assign CDR3 sequences and most-parsimonious VDJ recombination scenarios. In a later analysis, every TCR beta chain was defined by the combination of its CDR3 amino acid sequence and its V-gene family, and reads without a unique V-gene family were dropped. In a later analysis, 450 to 600 highly shared, low-generation-probability nucleotide sequences were removed to address suspected cross-contamination and a sequencing artifact. A later analysis calculated a clonal expansion index for each public chain from normalized within-repertoire ranks of inferred template counts. Generation probabilities in a later analysis came from a VDJ recombination model fitted to out-of-frame rearrangements, and those results were checked against IGoR. Hypergeometric tests were used in a later analysis to score TCR-TCR, TCR-HLA and TCR-CMV co-occurrence, with a repertoire-size bias correction applied to the TCR pairs. To estimate false discovery rates, a later analysis permuted the HLA or CMV assignments 20 times. In a later analysis, co-occurring TCRs were grouped with DBSCAN, and TCRdist sequence similarity was added when clustering was performed within HLA-allele-positive subsets. Repertoires with fewer than 30,000 or more than 120,000 public chains, plus five repertoires with anomalous nucleotide sharing, were excluded from co-occurrence clustering. TCRdb re-hosts the immuneACCESS table, in-frame sequences only. Its copies lack some clones; in the studies checked, an unresolved V gene accounts for under half of them, and the cause for the rest is not known. Clone size and V and J calls were adopted from that table, with D and trimming inferred from the DNA. This sample lists around 94,000 clones; 60% to 80% were detected once. Roughly 8.9% of the sample is in the top ten clones.

This record belongs to a study of cytomegalovirus exposure and HLA in healthy donors (dated by TCRdb to about 2017). Concerning the study at large: According to an earlier analysis of several hundred of the donors, about 170 million T cells yielded roughly 100 million unique TCR beta sequences and around 280 Gb of sequence data. Typing coverage varied by locus: about 620-630 donors for A, B, C, DRB1 and DQB1; 500 to 550 for DQA1; about 590 for DPA1; around 450 for DPB1. In the later analysis, no new phenotypic data were used to find candidate immune exposures; instead, reliance was placed on TCR beta sequences and their occurrence across donors. HLA typing covered class I and class II loci at four-digit resolution. An earlier analysis of nearly 600 of the donors applied high-throughput TCR beta sequencing to assess whether each TCR beta V gene segment acted as functional or pseudogenic. Five DR-DQ haplotypes were treated as single units for association and clustering because of strong linkage in the cohort. All discovery cohort repertoires had been generated on a single sequencing platform. The study aimed to test whether signatures of past pathogen exposure could be identified by cataloging public T cell receptors. The T cell repertoires of roughly 660 subjects were profiled by immunosequencing and related to cytomegalovirus serostatus. Of the 398 genotyped donors, roughly 80% were placed in the genetic ancestry cluster associated with self-reported Caucasian donors. A later genetic analysis took genome-wide SNP genotypes for 398 of the 666 donors and used that subset as a discovery cohort. Donor age, sex, ethnicity and CMV serostatus were compiled alongside the repertoire data. Across some 400 genotyped donors of the cohort, an average of roughly 230,000 unique TCR beta nucleotide sequences per donor were sequenced, and roughly 20% of those sequences were non-productive. About 300 gigabases of sequencing data and approximately 80 million unique TCR sequences were included in an early release covering roughly 700 HLA-typed donors. To predict cytomegalovirus infection status, the study brought together high-throughput TCR immunosequencing, statistical association of individual TCRs with disease status, and machine learning. Besides the first cohort of roughly 700 subjects, a separate validation cohort made up of roughly 130 different subjects was used. In a later analysis, previously published TCR beta repertoires from hundreds of donors were re-analyzed and high-resolution HLA genotyping was added so that TCR occurrence patterns could be studied.

The research as a whole found: Only TCR beta chains were sequenced in this cohort, and the absence of alpha or paired-chain data limited detectable features. In vitro tests confirmed that three of the cytomegalovirus-associated TCR beta chains recognize cytomegalovirus antigens. Compared with the roughly 670-donor mean, donors in an Asian-associated ancestry cluster had fewer N-insertions in productive TCRs, according to a later genetic analysis. In a later analysis, HLA-associated TCR beta chains were found to be more clonally expanded and to have lower generation probabilities than equally common non-associated chains. In a later analysis, TCR association rates were found to vary across HLA loci, with the most associated TCRs seen for DRB1 alleles and the fewest for HLA-C alleles. An association between a missense DCLRE1C variant and V-gene and J-gene trimming of TCR beta chains was found in a later genetic analysis and replicated in an independent cohort. Some IMGT-functional V segments, including TRBV6-2 and TRBV6-3, could not be told apart with the 87-base-pair reads, so those segments were excluded. Most CMV-associated TCR beta chains appeared to be HLA-restricted in a later analysis, and the HLA associations seemed to be driven largely by CMV exposure. When HLA alleles, especially DR and DQ, strongly co-occurred, TCR associations were difficult to assign to individual alleles. Because counts were too low, more than 15 rarely observed V segments, including chromosome 9 orphons, were left out of the earlier analysis of over 550 of the donors. CMV serostatus was the only immune exposure information available for the cohort. Cytomegalovirus status was reported to be diagnosed by the classifier with high specificity and sensitivity in both the original and validation cohorts. While some public TCRs were present in many individuals, most TCR sequences turned up only very rarely across donors. A group of highly shared sequence variants was considered likely to be a technical artifact of the sequencing pipeline. In an earlier analysis of approximately 600 of the donors, most TCR beta V segments were observed in productive rearrangements about 87% or about 30% of the time, broadly matching IMGT annotations. HLA typing was unavailable for some donors at each locus, so association tests used only the typed subset. A total of about 180 TCR beta chains were listed by the study as associated with cytomegalovirus. A later analysis reported that several top co-occurrence clusters appeared linked to parvovirus B19, influenza, CMV and Epstein-Barr virus. Linkage disequilibrium might explain the correlated functional status among segregating V segments, but an unknown experimental factor could not be ruled out. Sequencing depth was assumed to be roughly uniform across donors in the presence/absence analyses, though that assumption may not hold. A later analysis associated 16,951 TCR beta sequences with specific HLA alleles at a false discovery rate of 0.05. It was suggested by the authors that the approach could potentially be generalized to other disease states and immunological phenotypes. A further reported finding was that TCR beta sequences accurately predicted the HLA-A and HLA-B alleles for most subjects in the first cohort.

The cohort comprised some 680 healthy bone marrow donors. At the time of sampling, all cohort members were nominally healthy, though unrecorded immune exposures were likely present. The donor was CMV seropositive and was included in the group of 250 to 350 seropositive cohort members. Every donor gave a peripheral blood sample, and the peripheral blood mononuclear cells from that sample were used for TCR beta sequencing. Genomic DNA was extracted from the blood cell samples with the Qiagen DNeasy Blood Extraction Kit. Recombination connected TRBV9 to TRBJ2-7, with no confidently assigned D gene. Material: PBMCs. The sequence derives from a male donor in good health and CMV-seropositive. CDR3 sequence: CASSLRTGSRDEQYF. The nucleotide sequence is given as TGTGCCAGCAGCCTCCGTACCGGGTCGAGAGACGAGCAGTACTTC.